This T cell receptor beta chain was retrieved from a study of blood T cells in healthy people across ages. For the study at large: T cells yielded about one barcoded beta molecule per two cells through template switching.

Sample-barcoded 5' priming and a J-beta primer mix drove a second PCR of roughly 7 to 11 cycles. Every single cDNA molecule received a tag from a template-switch adaptor with 12 random nucleotides. Every sample gave at least 3 million paired-end reads containing CDR3. TCRdb independently ran MiXCR on the 5' RACE reads; one entry per CDR3 protein. The sample lists roughly 1,500,000 distinct CDR3 sequences; approximately 32% were seen once. Germline CDR1 reads DFQATT; CDR2 reads SNEGSKA (reference sequence). The V end lost 6 bases, the J end lost 5 bases, and 17 bases lay between the germline ends. This CDR3 contains 14 residues. Donors ranged from roughly 6 to 100 years old and were healthy Caucasians in Russia.

The sequence came from a woman aged 30 to 39 in good health. Sequencing input: blood. This chain joins TRBV20-1 and TRBJ2-1; D remains ambiguous. CDR3 in DNA: TGCAGTGCACCCATGGGATCGGTGGACAATGAGCAGTTCTTC. This encodes CSAPMGSVDNEQFF.